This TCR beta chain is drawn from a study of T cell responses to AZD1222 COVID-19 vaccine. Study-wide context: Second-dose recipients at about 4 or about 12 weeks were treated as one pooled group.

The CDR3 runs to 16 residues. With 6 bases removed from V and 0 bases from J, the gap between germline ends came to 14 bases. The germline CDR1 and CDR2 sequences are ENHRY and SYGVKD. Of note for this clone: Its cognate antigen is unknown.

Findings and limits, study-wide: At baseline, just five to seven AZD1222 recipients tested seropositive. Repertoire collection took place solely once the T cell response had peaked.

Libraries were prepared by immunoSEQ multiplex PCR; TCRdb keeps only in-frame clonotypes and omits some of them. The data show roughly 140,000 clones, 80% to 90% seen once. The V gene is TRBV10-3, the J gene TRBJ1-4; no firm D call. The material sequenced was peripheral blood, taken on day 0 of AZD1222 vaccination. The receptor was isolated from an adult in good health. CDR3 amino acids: CAISERVTATNEKLFF. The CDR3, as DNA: TGTGCCATCAGCGAAAGGGTGACCGCAACTAATGAAAAACTGTTTTTT.